This TCR beta chain was retrieved from a study of blood T cell repertoires in COVID-19. Turning to the study itself: The United States, Italy and Spain supplied acute and convalescent COVID-19 samples. T cells, B-cell-depleted T cells, or PBMCs supplied cDNA or gDNA.

As processed by the authors: Reference gene primer amplification in the assay estimated nucleated cell counts. Libraries were prepared by immunoSEQ multiplex PCR; TCRdb keeps only in-frame clonotypes and omits some of them. V and J calls and clone size follow that table, whereas D and trimming were derived from the DNA. The repertoire holds roughly 120,000 clones, with roughly 80% as singletons. The table lists this clone with a count of one. The material sequenced was peripheral blood. The sequence was obtained from a man between 50 and 59 years old with acute or convalescent COVID-19.

The CDR3 sequence: CASSQEQGFFEKLFF. The CDR3 DNA follows: TGCGCCAGCAGCCAGGAACAGGGGTTTTTTGAAAAACTGTTTTTT. The chain couples TRBV4-1 to TRBJ1-4; TRBD1 matches 7 bases. The germline CDR1 and CDR2 sequences are MGHRA and YSYEKL. There are 15 residues in the CDR3. V was pared by 3 bases and J by 7 bases, with 8 bases of the junction left unmatched.